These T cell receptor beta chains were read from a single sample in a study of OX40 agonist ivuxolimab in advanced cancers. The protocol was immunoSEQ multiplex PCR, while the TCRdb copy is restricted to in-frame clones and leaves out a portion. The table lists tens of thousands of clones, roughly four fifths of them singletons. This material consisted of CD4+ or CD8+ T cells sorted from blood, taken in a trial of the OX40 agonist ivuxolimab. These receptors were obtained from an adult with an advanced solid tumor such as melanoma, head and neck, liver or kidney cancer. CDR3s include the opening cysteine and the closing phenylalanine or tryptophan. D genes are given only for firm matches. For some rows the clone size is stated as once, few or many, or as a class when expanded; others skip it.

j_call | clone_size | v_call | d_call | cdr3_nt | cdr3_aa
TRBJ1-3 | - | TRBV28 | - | TGTGCCAGCAGAAAAGAGGGACGTCTTAGCTCTGGAAACACCATATATTTT | CASRKEGRLSSGNTIYF
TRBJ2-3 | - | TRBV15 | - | TGTGCCACCAGCAGAGATGCCCTATCTAGCACAGATACGCAGTATTTT | CATSRDALSSTDTQYF
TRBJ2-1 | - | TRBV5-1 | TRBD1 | TGCGCCAGCAGCTCGATTAGGGGACAGGGGGATGAGCAGTTCTTC | CASSSIRGQGDEQFF
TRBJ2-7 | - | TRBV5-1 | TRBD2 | TGCGCCAGCAGCTCGGGGACTAGCGGGGCATTGCCCAGCTCCTACGAGCAGTACTTC | CASSSGTSGALPSSYEQYF
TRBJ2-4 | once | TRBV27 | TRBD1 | TGTGCCAGCAGCTTACAGGGGGAAGGTAACATTCAGTACTTC | CASSLQGEGNIQYF
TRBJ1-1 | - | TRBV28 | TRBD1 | TGTGCCAGCAACCCCGACAGGGGTGTCTTTTCTGAAGCTTTCTTT | CASNPDRGVFSEAFF
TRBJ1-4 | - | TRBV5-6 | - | TGTGCCAGCAGCATAAAGAGGAGATTTAATGAAAAACTGTTTTTT | CASSIKRRFNEKLFF
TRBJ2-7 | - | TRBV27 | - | TGTGCCAGCAGTTCCTCCTACGAGCAGTACTTC | CASSSSYEQYF
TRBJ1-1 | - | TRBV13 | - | TGTGCCAGCAGCTTAGACCCCTGGCCTGGAGAGAACACTGAAGCTTTCTTT | CASSLDPWPGENTEAFF
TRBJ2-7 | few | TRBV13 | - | TGTGCCAGCAGCCTAGACGGGTCACGGGCCACCTACGAGCAGTACTTC | CASSLDGSRATYEQYF
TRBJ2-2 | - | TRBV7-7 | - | TGTGCCAGCAGCTTTACCACCACCGGGGAGCTGTTTTTT | CASSFTTTGELFF
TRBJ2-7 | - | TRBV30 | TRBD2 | TGTGCCTGGGGCCGAGAAGGAGCGGGAGGGCCGAGCCACGAGCAGTACTTC | CAWGREGAGGPSHEQYF
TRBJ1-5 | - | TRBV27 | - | TGTGCCAGCAGTTTAAGGGGCGCGGGTCAGCCCCAGCATTTT | CASSLRGAGQPQHF
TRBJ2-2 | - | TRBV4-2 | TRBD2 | TGTGCCAGCGAAAATGGGAGGGCCGGGGAGCTGTTTTTT | CASENGRAGELFF
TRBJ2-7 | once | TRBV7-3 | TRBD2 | TGTGCCAGCAGCTTAAGGGCGGGAGGGCCCTACGAGCAGTACTTC | CASSLRAGGPYEQYF
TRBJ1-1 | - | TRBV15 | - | TGTGCCACCAGCGGTGGACGGGAGGCGAACACTGAAGCTTTCTTT | CATSGGREANTEAFF
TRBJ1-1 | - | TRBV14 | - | TGTGCCAGCAGCCGCGCGGCAGGCGTTGGGGCTGAAGCTTTCTTT | CASSRAAGVGAEAFF
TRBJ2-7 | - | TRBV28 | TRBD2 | TGTGCCAGCAGTTTTTTAAGGGAGGGCCCTAGCTCCTACGAGCAGTACTTC | CASSFLREGPSSYEQYF
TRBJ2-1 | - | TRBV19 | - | TGTGCCAGTAGTATTGGAGTTACACTGAACAATGAGCAGTTCTTC | CASSIGVTLNNEQFF
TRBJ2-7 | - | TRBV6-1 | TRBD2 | TGTGCCAGCAGTCTAGGACTAGCGGAGTTCTACGAGCAGTACTTC | CASSLGLAEFYEQYF
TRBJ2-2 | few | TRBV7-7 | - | TGTGCTAGCAGCTTAGCCCCCACCGGGGAGCTGTTTTTT | CASSLAPTGELFF
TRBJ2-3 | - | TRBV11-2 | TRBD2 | TGTGCCAGCAGCCGAGGACTAGCGGAGGCAGATACGCAGTATTTT | CASSRGLAEADTQYF
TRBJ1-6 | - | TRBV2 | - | TGTGCCAGCAGTGATAATGCCAAAGGGACTTATAATTCAGCCCTCCACTTT | CASSDNAKGTYNSALHF
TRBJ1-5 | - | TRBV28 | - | TGTGCCAGCAGGAACACAGGGCGCAATCAGCCCCAGCATTTT | CASRNTGRNQPQHF
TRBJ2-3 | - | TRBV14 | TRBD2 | TGTGCCAGCAGCCAAGATTGGCTAGCGGGAAGCGCAGATACGCAGTATTTT | CASSQDWLAGSADTQYF
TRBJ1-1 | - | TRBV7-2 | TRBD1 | TGTGCCAGCAGCTTAACGAGGACAGGAGTGGGGAATGAGGCTTTCTTT | CASSLTRTGVGNEAFF
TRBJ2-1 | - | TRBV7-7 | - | TGTGCTAGCAGCTTAGGTCCTTGGGGAGGCGATGAGCAGTTCTTC | CASSLGPWGGDEQFF
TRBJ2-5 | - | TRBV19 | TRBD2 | TGTGCCAGTAGTATACCCCGGACTAGCGGTACGATGACCCAGTACTTC | CASSIPRTSGTMTQYF